Listed here are 21 T cell receptor beta chains from one sample, sequenced in a study of Ad26.COV2.S vaccination and SARS-CoV-2 variants. Profiling relied on immunoSEQ multiplex PCR, and the TCRdb table lists in-frame clones only, not all of them. Of 350,000 to 500,000 clones in the sample, approximately 90% are singletons; the top ten hold 12%. Noted treatment: some 20 received Ad26.COV2.S at low or high dose, single or two shots; a few received placebo; per-sample allocation not given. It was on day 63 after the first vaccine or placebo injection that samples were taken. Specimen: peripheral blood, collected in a trial of Ad26.COV2.S vaccine versus placebo. The source of these receptors is a person aged 18-60 years who received the Ad26.COV2.S COVID-19 vaccine or a placebo.

The rearrangement links TRBV28 to TRBJ1-5; D not certain. CDR3 length: 12 amino acids. Trimming removed 8 bases at V and 4 bases at J, with 9 bases between. Germline V gives CDR1 MDHEN, CDR2 SYDVKM. In DNA form, the CDR3 reads TGTGCCAGCGGGCAGACTAATCAGCCCCAGCATTTT. The encoded protein is CASGQTNQPQHF.

The rearrangement links TRBV10-3 to TRBJ1-6, with a tentative D call TRBD1 (5 bases). Germline assignment: CDR1 ENHRY and CDR2 SYGVKD. V lost 7 bases, J lost 7 bases, and 11 bases lay in between. The CDR3 loop spans 13 amino acids. CDR3 DNA: TGTGCCATCAAGGGACGGGAAAATTCACCCCTCCACTTT. This encodes CAIKGRENSPLHF.

The table lists this clone with a few counts. The rearrangement uses TRBV4-3 and TRBJ1-2, with D perhaps TRBD1 (5 bases). The germline V gene has CDR1 LGHNA and CDR2 YSLEER. Trimming took 4 bases from V and 2 from J, leaving 11 bases between them. The CDR3 totals 14 residues. The CDR3: CASSPGRGNYGYTF. Written as DNA, the CDR3 is TGCGCCAGCAGCCCCGGGAGGGGAAACTATGGCTACACCTTC.

This chain connects TRBV15 to TRBJ2-2; the match to TRBD2 covers 9 bases. V dropped 0 bases and J dropped 6; count of bases not matched to a gene: 2. Germline loops: CDR1 LNHNV, CDR2 YYDKDF (reference sequence). The CDR3 runs 15 residues. CDR3 nucleotide sequence: TGTGCCACCAGCAGAGATGCGGGAGGGCCCGGGGAGCTGTTTTTT. Residues: CATSRDAGGPGELFF.

V is TRBV6-5 and J is TRBJ1-3, with D maybe TRBD1 (5 bases). The CDR3 contains 15 residues. Germline CDR1 is MNHEY and CDR2 is SVGAGI. The V and J ends lost 5 bases and 0 bases respectively, with 11 bases between them. CDR3 amino acids: CASSTTDSSGNTIYF. CDR3 DNA sequence: TGTGCCAGCAGTACGACAGATTCCTCTGGAAACACCATATATTTT.

The chain uses TRBV12-5 and TRBJ2-3; D gene uncertain. V lost 3 bases, J lost 5 bases, and 12 bases lay in between. This CDR3 region has 14 residues. CDR1 LGHNT and CDR2 FRNRAP come from the germline V gene. CDR3 nucleotide sequence: TGTGCTAGTGGTTTCTCTTTGGTGGTAGATACGCAGTATTTT. As protein: CASGFSLVVDTQYF. The whole variable domain, filled in from reference TRBV12-5 and TRBJ2-3, reads DARVTQTPRHKVTEMGQEVTMRCQPILGHNTVFWYRQTMMQGLELLAYFRNRAPLDDSGMPKDRFSAEMPDATLATLKIQPSEPRDSAVYFCASGFSLVVDTQYFGPGTRLTVL.

The chain employs TRBV6-5 and TRBJ2-3, with 7 positions matching TRBD1. The CDR3 length is 15 residues. CDR1 is MNHEY, CDR2 SVGAGI, per germline. V gave up 7 bases and J gave up 4 bases; unmatched junction bases: 11. CDR3 in DNA: TGTGCCAGCAAACGGGGACAGACACGCTCAGATACGCAGTATTTT. This codes for CASKRGQTRSDTQYF.

This rearrangement joins TRBV11-2 to TRBJ2-3; D is perhaps TRBD2 (5 bases). Trimming stripped 5 bases from V and 7 bases from J, with 19 bases between. Germline-derived CDR1 and CDR2 are SGHAT and FQNNGV. The CDR3 length is 15 residues. DNA for the CDR3: TGTGCCAGCAGCCCCGGACTTCATTCCTCGTATACGCAGTATTTT. This sequence encodes CASSPGLHSSYTQYF. The whole variable domain, remainder taken from reference TRBV11-2 and TRBJ2-3, is EAGVAQSPRYKIIEKRQSVAFWCNPISGHATLYWYQQILGQGPKLLIQFQNNGVVDDSQLPKDRFSAERLKGVDSTLKIQPAKLEDSAVYLCASSPGLHSSYTQYFGPGTRLTVL.

The V gene is TRBV6-1, the J gene TRBJ1-2; the D gene is possibly TRBD1 (6 bases). V dropped 1 base and J dropped 5 bases, with 17 bases sitting between them. Germline CDR1 reads MNHNS; CDR2 reads SASEGT. CDR3 size: 16 residues. CDR3 coding DNA: TGTGCCAGCAGTGAAGGCCAAGGGGGGAGATTGTATGGCTACACCTTC. Its protein product is CASSEGQGGRLYGYTF.

V and J are TRBV19 and TRBJ2-7; D uncertain. Germline values: CDR1 LNHDA, CDR2 SQIVND (reference sequence). This CDR3 has 15 amino acids. Trimming removed 1 base from V and 2 bases from J, with 12 bases in between. The CDR3 spells CASSIGSNLPYEQYF. The DNA for the CDR3 is TGTGCCAGTAGTATAGGGAGTAACTTACCCTACGAGCAGTACTTC.

The genes are TRBV30 and TRBJ1-4; D is undetermined. This CDR3 contains 16 residues. Germline CDR1 GTSNPN, CDR2 SVGIG (reference sequence). Trimming shortened V by 0 bases and J by 7 bases, and 18 bases separated the two germline ends. The chain's CDR3 is CAWSVPFGRPGEKLFF. In DNA, the CDR3 is TGTGCCTGGAGTGTACCATTCGGGAGGCCGGGTGAAAAACTGTTTTTT. The full variable domain, its missing parts supplied by reference TRBV30 and TRBJ1-4, is SQTIHQWPATLVQPVGSPLSLECTVEGTSNPNLYWYRQAAGRGLQLLFYSVGIGQISSEVPQNLSASRPQDRQFILSSKKLLLSDSGFYLCAWSVPFGRPGEKLFFGSGTQLSVL.

The chain joins TRBV10-3 to TRBJ1-2; TRBD1 matches at 8 bases. The CDR3 is 12 residues long. With 10 bases clipped from V and 8 bases from J, the junction kept 9 bases outside the gene matches. CDR1 is ENHRY and CDR2 is SYGVKD in the germline V gene. CDR3 in amino acids: CATGQGDWGYTF. For the CDR3, the DNA is TGTGCCACCGGACAGGGAGATTGGGGCTACACCTTC.

The chain employs TRBV29-1 and TRBJ2-1; D unclear. The germline V gene has CDR1 SQVTM and CDR2 ANQGSEA. CDR3 size: 12 residues. With 4 bases removed from V and 9 bases from J, the gap between germline ends came to 13 bases. The CDR3 spells CSVGGVGGEQFF. The DNA for the CDR3 is TGCAGCGTTGGGGGTGTAGGCGGTGAGCAGTTCTTC.

In its sample, this clone was seen once. The rearrangement links TRBV7-2 to TRBJ2-7; D is unresolved. This CDR3 contains 11 residues. The ends were cut back, 7 bases at V and 7 bases at J, with 11 bases in the middle. Per the germline V gene, CDR1 is SGHTA and CDR2 is FQGNSA. CDR3 loop: CASTESGEQYF. The CDR3 DNA is TGTGCCAGCACCGAGTCTGGGGAGCAGTACTTC.

This rearrangement joins TRBV5-1 to TRBJ1-6; 10 positions agree with TRBD1. The CDR3 has 15 residues. Germline assignment: CDR1 SGHRS and CDR2 YFSETQ. V shed 1 base, J shed 9 bases, and the junction held 4 bases outside the gene matches. CDR3 residues: CASSLSRTGGSPLHF. DNA for the CDR3: TGCGCCAGCAGCTTGTCGCGGACAGGGGGTTCACCCCTCCACTTT. The entire variable domain, with the rest obtained from reference TRBV5-1 and TRBJ1-6, is as follows: KAGVTQTPRYLIKTRGQQVTLSCSPISGHRSVSWYQQTPGQGLQFLFEYFSETQRNKGNFPGRFSGRQFSNSRSEMNVSTLELGDSALYLCASSLSRTGGSPLHFGNGTRLTVT.

The chain employs TRBV29-1 and TRBJ2-4, with TRBD1 matching 7 bases. From germline, CDR1 is SQVTM and CDR2 ANQGSEA. V gave up 7 bases and J gave up 5 bases; unmatched junction bases: 11. CDR3 length: 14 amino acids. DNA for the CDR3: TGCAGCGCTTCCCTTAGTCAGGGGGAAAACATTCAGTACTTC. It translates to CSASLSQGENIQYF.

The chain recombines TRBV5-1 with TRBJ2-5; D is unclear. V lost 3 bases, J lost 5 bases, and 17 bases lay in between. The germline V gene encodes CDR1 SGHRS and CDR2 YFSETQ. This CDR3 region has 15 residues. CDR3: CASSSALQVGETQYF. For the CDR3, the DNA is TGCGCCAGCAGCTCCGCCTTGCAAGTCGGGGAGACCCAGTACTTC. The full variable domain, completed using reference TRBV5-1 and TRBJ2-5, is KAGVTQTPRYLIKTRGQQVTLSCSPISGHRSVSWYQQTPGQGLQFLFEYFSETQRNKGNFPGRFSGRQFSNSRSEMNVSTLELGDSALYLCASSSALQVGETQYFGPGTRLLVL.

The rearrangement links TRBV4-2 to TRBJ2-1; TRBD2 matches 13 bases. The CDR3 has 17 amino acids. Germline V gene lookup returns CDR1 LGHNA and CDR2 YNFKEQ. V was pared by 4 bases and J by 8 bases, with 11 bases of the junction left unmatched. CDR3 protein: CASSLGGTSGIWDEQFF. For the CDR3, the DNA is TGTGCCAGCAGCCTAGGAGGGACTAGCGGGATATGGGATGAGCAGTTCTTC.

This clone was detected only once. This sequence joins TRBV6-2 or TRBV6-3 and TRBJ2-3; 13 bases agree with TRBD2. The V and J ends lost 5 bases and 2 bases, in that order; junction bases with no gene match: 7. The CDR3 is made up of 17 amino acids. Germline assignment: CDR1 MNHEY and CDR2 SVGEGT. The CDR3 DNA sequence: TGTGCCAGCAGTCCCAGACTAGCGGGAGGCTTCACAGATACGCAGTATTTT. Translated: CASSPRLAGGFTDTQYF.

The rearrangement joins TRBV7-9 to TRBJ2-7, with 12 nucleotides matching TRBD2. V lost 5 bases to trimming and J lost 2 bases; unmatched junction nucleotides: 4. Germline V gene lookup returns CDR1 SEHNR and CDR2 FQNEAQ (reference sequence). The CDR3 is 15 amino acids. The CDR3 here is CASSPLAGGAYEQYF. CDR3 DNA sequence: TGTGCCAGCAGCCCCCTAGCGGGAGGGGCCTACGAGCAGTACTTC.

This chain joins TRBV27 and TRBJ1-2, with D tentatively TRBD1 (5 bases). CDR1 is MNHEY, CDR2 SMNVEV, per germline (reference sequence). V was clipped by 5 bases and J by 2 bases, with 12 bases between them. The CDR3 covers 14 residues. The CDR3 DNA reads as TGTGCCAGCAGTCCCCTCGGGGGAAACTATGGCTACACCTTC. Its translation is CASSPLGGNYGYTF.